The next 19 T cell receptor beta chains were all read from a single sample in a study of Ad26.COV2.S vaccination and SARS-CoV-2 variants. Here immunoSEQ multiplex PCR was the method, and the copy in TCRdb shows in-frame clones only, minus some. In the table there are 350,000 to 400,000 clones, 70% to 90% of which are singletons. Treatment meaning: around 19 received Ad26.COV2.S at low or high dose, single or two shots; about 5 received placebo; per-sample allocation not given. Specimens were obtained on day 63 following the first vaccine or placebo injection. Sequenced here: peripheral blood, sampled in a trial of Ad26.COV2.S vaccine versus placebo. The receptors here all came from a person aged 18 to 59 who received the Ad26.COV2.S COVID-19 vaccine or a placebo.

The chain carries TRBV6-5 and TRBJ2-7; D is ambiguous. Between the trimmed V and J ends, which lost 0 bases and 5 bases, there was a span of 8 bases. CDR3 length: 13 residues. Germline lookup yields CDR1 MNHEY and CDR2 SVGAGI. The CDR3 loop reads CASSYSRRNEQYF. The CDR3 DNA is TGTGCCAGCAGTTACTCCCGGAGAAACGAGCAGTACTTC.

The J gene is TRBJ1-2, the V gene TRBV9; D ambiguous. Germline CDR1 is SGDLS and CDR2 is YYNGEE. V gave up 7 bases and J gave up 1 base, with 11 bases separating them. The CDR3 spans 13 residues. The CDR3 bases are TGTGCCAGCTTCTCGGGCCTTAACTATGGCTACACCTTC. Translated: CASFSGLNYGYTF.

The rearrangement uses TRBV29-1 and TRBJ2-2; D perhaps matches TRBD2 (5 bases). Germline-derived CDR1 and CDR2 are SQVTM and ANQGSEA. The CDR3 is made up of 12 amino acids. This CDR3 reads CSTEGNTGELFF. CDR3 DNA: TGCTCAACAGAGGGGAACACCGGGGAGCTGTTTTTT.

The CDR3 protein is CAIRASETTDTQYF. The CDR3 bases are TGTGCCATCAGGGCTAGCGAGACCACAGATACGCAGTATTTT. V usage is TRBV10-3 and J usage is TRBJ2-3, with a tentative D call TRBD2 (6 bases). CDR1 is ENHRY, CDR2 SYGVKD, per germline. Trimming pared 6 bases from V and 2 bases from J, leaving 12 bases between. This CDR3 region has 14 residues.

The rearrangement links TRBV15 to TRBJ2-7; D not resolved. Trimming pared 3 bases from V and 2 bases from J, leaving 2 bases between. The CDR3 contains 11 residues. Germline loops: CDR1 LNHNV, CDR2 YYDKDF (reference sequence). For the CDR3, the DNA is TGTGCCACCAGCAGCACCTACGAGCAGTACTTC. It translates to CATSSTYEQYF.

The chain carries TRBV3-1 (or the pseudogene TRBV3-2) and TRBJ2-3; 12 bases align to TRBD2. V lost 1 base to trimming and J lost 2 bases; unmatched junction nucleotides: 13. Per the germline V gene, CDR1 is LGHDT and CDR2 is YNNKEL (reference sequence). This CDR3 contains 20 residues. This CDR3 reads CASSQVTGQRLAGVTDTQYF. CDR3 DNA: TGTGCCAGCAGCCAAGTTACGGGACAGAGACTAGCGGGGGTCACAGATACGCAGTATTTT.

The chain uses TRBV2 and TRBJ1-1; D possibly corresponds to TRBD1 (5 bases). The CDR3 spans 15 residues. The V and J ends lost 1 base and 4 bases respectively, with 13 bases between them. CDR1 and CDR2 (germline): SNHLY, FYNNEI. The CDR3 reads CASSEGAGVSTEAFF. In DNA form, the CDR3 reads TGTGCCAGCAGTGAAGGGGCGGGGGTGAGCACTGAAGCTTTCTTT.

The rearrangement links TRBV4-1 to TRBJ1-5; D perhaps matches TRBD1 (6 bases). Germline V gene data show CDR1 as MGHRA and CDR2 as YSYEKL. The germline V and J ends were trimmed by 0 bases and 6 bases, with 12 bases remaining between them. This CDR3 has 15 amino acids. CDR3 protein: CASSQDAGVGQPQHF. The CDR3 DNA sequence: TGCGCCAGCAGCCAAGATGCAGGGGTAGGTCAGCCCCAGCATTTT.

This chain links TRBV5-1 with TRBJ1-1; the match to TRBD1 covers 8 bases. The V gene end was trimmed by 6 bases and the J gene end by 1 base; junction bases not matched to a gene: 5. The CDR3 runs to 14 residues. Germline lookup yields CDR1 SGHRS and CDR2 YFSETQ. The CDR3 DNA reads TGCGCCAGCACCACGCAGGGGGCGAACACTGAAGCTTTCTTT. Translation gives CASTTQGANTEAFF.

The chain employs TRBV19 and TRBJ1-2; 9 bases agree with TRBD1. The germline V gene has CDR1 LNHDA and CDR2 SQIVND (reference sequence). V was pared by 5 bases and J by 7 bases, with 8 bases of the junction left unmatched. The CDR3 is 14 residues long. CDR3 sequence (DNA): TGTGCCAGTAGTCTCGGACAGGGGACGTCTGGCTACACCTTC. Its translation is CASSLGQGTSGYTF.

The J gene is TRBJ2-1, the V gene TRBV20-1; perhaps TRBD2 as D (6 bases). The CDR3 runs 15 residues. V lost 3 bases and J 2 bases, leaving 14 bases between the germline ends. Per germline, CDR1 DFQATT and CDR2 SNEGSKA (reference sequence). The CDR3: CSASKGSGAYNEQFF. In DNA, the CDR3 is TGCAGTGCTAGTAAGGGTAGCGGCGCCTACAATGAGCAGTTCTTC.

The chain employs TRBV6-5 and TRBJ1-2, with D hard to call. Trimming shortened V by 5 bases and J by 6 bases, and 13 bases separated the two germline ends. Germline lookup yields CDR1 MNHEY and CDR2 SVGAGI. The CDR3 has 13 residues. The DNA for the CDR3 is TGTGCCAGCAGTAGACCTAATGAGGATGGCTACACCTTC. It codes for CASSRPNEDGYTF.

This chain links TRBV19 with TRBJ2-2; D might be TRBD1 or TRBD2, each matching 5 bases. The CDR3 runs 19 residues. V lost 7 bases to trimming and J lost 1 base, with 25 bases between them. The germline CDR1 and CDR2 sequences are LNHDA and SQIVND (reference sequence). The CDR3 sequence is CASTSQRFEGRRNTGELFF. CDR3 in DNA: TGTGCCAGTACCTCACAAAGGTTTGAGGGACGTCGGAACACCGGGGAGCTGTTTTTT. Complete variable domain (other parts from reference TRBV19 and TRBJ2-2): DGGITQSPKYLFRKEGQNVTLSCEQNLNHDAMYWYRQDPGQGLRLIYYSQIVNDFQKGDIAEGYSVSREKKESFPLTVTSAQKNPTAFYLCASTSQRFEGRRNTGELFFGEGSRLTVL.

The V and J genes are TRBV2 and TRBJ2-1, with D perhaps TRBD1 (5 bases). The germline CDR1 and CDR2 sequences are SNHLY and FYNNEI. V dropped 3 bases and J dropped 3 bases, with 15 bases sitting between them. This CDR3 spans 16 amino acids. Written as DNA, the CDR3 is TGTGCCAGCAGTGACCCAGACAGACCGTACTACAATGAGCAGTTCTTC. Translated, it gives CASSDPDRPYYNEQFF. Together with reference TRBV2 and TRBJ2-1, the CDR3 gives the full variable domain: EPEVTQTPSHQVTQMGQEVILRCVPISNHLYFYWYRQILGQKVEFLVSFYNNEISEKSEIFDDQFSVERPDGSNFTLKIRSTKLEDSAMYFCASSDPDRPYYNEQFFGPGTRLTVL.

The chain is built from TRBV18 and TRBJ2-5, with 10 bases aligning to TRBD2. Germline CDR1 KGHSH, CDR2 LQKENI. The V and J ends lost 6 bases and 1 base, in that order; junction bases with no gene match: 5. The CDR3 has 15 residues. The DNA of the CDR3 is TGTGCCAGCTCCCCGCTAGCGGGGGCCCAAGAGACCCAGTACTTC. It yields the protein CASSPLAGAQETQYF.

The CDR3 nucleotides read TGTGCCAGCAGCTTCGGAGCGGGGGGGCCGAACGGGGAGCTGTTTTTT. It yields the protein CASSFGAGGPNGELFF. The rearrangement joins TRBV13 to TRBJ2-2; the match to TRBD2 covers 10 bases. The germline gives CDR1 PRHDT, CDR2 FYEKMQ (reference sequence). The V segment lost 3 bases and the J segment 7 bases; nucleotides outside the gene matches: 8. The CDR3 contains 16 residues.

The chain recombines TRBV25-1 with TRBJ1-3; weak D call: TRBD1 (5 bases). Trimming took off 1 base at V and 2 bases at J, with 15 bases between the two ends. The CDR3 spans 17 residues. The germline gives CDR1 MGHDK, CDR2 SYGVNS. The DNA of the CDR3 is TGTGCCAGCAGTGAATTAAATTTCGGGGCAGCTGGAAACACCATATATTTT. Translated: CASSELNFGAAGNTIYF. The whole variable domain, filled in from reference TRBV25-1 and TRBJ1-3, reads EADIYQTPRYLVIGTGKKITLECSQTMGHDKMYWYQQDPGMELHLIHYSYGVNSTEKGDLSSESTVSRIRTEHFPLTLESARPSHTSQYLCASSELNFGAAGNTIYFGEGSWLTVV.

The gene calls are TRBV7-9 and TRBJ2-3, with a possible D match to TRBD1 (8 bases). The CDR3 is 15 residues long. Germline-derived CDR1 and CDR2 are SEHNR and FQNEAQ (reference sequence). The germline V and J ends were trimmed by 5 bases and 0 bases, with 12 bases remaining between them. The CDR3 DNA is TGTGCCAGCAGCCCACAGGGGGGGAGCACAGATACGCAGTATTTT. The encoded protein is CASSPQGGSTDTQYF.

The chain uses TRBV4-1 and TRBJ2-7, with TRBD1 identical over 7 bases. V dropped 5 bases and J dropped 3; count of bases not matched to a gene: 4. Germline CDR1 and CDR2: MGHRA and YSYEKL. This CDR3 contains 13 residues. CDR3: CASSLTGDYEQYF. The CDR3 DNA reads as TGCGCCAGCAGCTTAACAGGGGACTACGAGCAGTACTTC.